Included here is one T cell receptor (beta chain) sequence, with context. In the original analysis: Estimation of nucleated cell counts was performed using reference gene primer amplification. Data came from immunoSEQ multiplex PCR; TCRdb stores just in-frame clones and leaves some out. V and J calls and clone size are those listed in that table; D and trimming were worked out from the DNA. Of around 120,000 clones detected, roughly 72% appear once; the ten largest clones hold about 6%. These data are taken from a study of blood T cell repertoires in COVID-19. The overall study: Sources were T cells, B-cell-depleted T cells, or PBMCs; the material itself was cDNA or gDNA.

This CDR3 contains 11 residues. The ends were cut back, 6 bases at V and 4 bases at J, with 6 bases in the middle. Germline CDR1 SNHLY, CDR2 FYNNEI. Sequenced material: peripheral blood. The receptor was derived from a man aged 80 or over with acute or convalescent COVID-19. V gene TRBV2 combines with J gene TRBJ1-1; no definite D call. The CDR3 reads CASRRGTEAFF. CDR3 sequence (DNA): TGTGCCAGCAGACGAGGCACTGAAGCTTTCTTT. Full variable domain (missing parts from reference TRBV2 and TRBJ1-1): EPEVTQTPSHQVTQMGQEVILRCVPISNHLYFYWYRQILGQKVEFLVSFYNNEISEKSEIFDDQFSVERPDGSNFTLKIRSTKLEDSAMYFCASRRGTEAFFGQGTRLTVV.